This T cell receptor (beta chain) was sequenced during a study of shared clonotypes between healthy human individuals. Study background: Every donor yielded three CD4 naive, three CD4 memory, two CD8 naive and one CD8 memory plate.

The length of the CDR3 is 17 residues. The germline V gene has CDR1 SGHNT and CDR2 YYREEE (reference sequence). J lost 4 bases, V lost 2 bases, and 6 bases had no gene match. Here immunoSEQ multiplex PCR was the method, and the copy in TCRdb shows in-frame clones only, minus some. The table lists about 2.5 million clones, roughly 90% of them singletons, with 0.37% in the top ten. The chain uses TRBV5-4 and TRBJ2-3; the match to TRBD2 covers 14 bases. This TCR came from a man in his late teens or twenties in good health. Some clones in this sample may be carry-over from other donors' samples. The sequencing sample was made of naive CD4+ T cells from PBMCs. Subset in this sample: CD45RA+ positively selected. In nucleotides, the CDR3 is TGTGCCAGCAGCTTCGGTGGGACTAGCGGGAGATCAGATACGCAGTATTTT. Protein: CASSFGGTSGRSDTQYF.